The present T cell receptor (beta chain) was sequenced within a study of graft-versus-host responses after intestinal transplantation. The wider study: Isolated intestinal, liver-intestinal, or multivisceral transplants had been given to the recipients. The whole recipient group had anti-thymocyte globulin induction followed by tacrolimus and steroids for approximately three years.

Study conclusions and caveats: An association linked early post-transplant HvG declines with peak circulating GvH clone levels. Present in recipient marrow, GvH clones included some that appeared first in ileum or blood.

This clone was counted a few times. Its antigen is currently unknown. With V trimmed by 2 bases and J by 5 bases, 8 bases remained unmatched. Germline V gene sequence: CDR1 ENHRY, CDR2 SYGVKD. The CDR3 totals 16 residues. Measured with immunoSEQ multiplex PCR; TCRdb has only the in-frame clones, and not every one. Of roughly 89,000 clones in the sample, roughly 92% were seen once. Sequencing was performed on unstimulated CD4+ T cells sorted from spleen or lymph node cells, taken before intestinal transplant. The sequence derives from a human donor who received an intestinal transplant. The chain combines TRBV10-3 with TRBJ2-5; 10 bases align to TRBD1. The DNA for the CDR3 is TGTGCCATCAGTGAGAGGGGGGGACAGGGGAAGGAGACCCAGTACTTC. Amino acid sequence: CAISERGGQGKETQYF.